This is a list of T cell receptor beta chains from one sample in a study of blood T cell repertoires in COVID-19. Assay used: immunoSEQ multiplex PCR; TCRdb lists only in-frame clones, some missing. This sample carries roughly 340,000 clones, about 90% of them seen once, and the ten largest clones take 3%. What was sequenced was peripheral blood. The receptors here all came from a woman aged 25 to 39 with COVID-19, enrolled during active disease. Both conserved end residues are part of each CDR3. The order of the fields is J gene, V gene, D gene, clone size, CDR3 DNA, CDR3 protein. A D gene is named only where the DNA matches it firmly. For some rows the clone size is stated as once, few or many, or as a class when expanded; others skip it.

>TRBJ2-7|TRBV10-3|TRBD1|.
TGTGCCATCAATAGTTTCGGGACAGGGGAATACGAGCAGTACTTC
CAINSFGTGEYEQYF
>TRBJ1-2|TRBV30|.|.
TGTGCCTGGAGCCCAGAGGAGGGTGGCTATGGCTACACCTTC
CAWSPEEGGYGYTF
>TRBJ1-6|TRBV5-1|TRBD1|.
TGCGCCAGCAGCTGGGGGGGACAGGGTGATTCACCCCTCCACTTT
CASSWGGQGDSPLHF
>TRBJ1-1|TRBV6-5|TRBD1|.
TGTGCCAGCAGTTCCGCTGTTATGGTGACAGGGAGGGCTTTCTTT
CASSSAVMVTGRAFF
>TRBJ2-3|TRBV11-2|.|once
TGTGCCAGCAGCTTACAGGGAACAGATACGCAGTATTTT
CASSLQGTDTQYF
>TRBJ1-2|TRBV11-2|TRBD1|once
TGTGCCAGCAGCTTAGGACAGGGGATCCGTGGCTACACCTTC
CASSLGQGIRGYTF
>TRBJ2-1|TRBV6-5|.|.
TGTGCCAGCAGTCCTGGGGGGAGCTCCTACAATGAGCAGTTCTTC
CASSPGGSSYNEQFF
>TRBJ1-1|TRBV19|TRBD1|.
TGTGCCAGTAATACAGGGGAGAACACTGAAGCTTTCTTT
CASNTGENTEAFF
>TRBJ2-4|TRBV6-2/TRBV6-3|TRBD1|.
TGTGCCAGCAGCCGGGACAGGGGGACAAACATTCAGTACTTC
CASSRDRGTNIQYF
>TRBJ2-5|TRBV11-2|.|.
TGTGCCAGCAGCTCGTACCAAGAGACCCAGTACTTC
CASSSYQETQYF
>TRBJ1-5|TRBV27|.|.
TGTGCCAGCAGTTCCTCAGGGTTTCAGCCCCAGCATTTT
CASSSSGFQPQHF
>TRBJ1-1|TRBV28|.|once
TGTGCCAGCAGTGTCGGACAGACGAACACTGAAGCTTTCTTT
CASSVGQTNTEAFF
>TRBJ2-2|TRBV7-9|.|.
TGTGCCAGCAGCTTTCTGACAGATATCACCGGGGAGCTGTTTTTT
CASSFLTDITGELFF
>TRBJ1-1|TRBV11-2|.|.
TGTGCCAGCAGCTTAGACTCAGTTACTGAAGCTTTCTTT
CASSLDSVTEAFF
>TRBJ2-1|TRBV19|.|.
TGTGCCAGTAGTATCGGGGGATCCACCTACAATGAGCAGTTCTTC
CASSIGGSTYNEQFF
>TRBJ1-1|TRBV10-3|.|.
TGTGCCATCAGTGAGTCCGGGATGAACACTGAAGCTTTCTTT
CAISESGMNTEAFF
>TRBJ1-1|TRBV30|.|.
TGTGCCTGGAGTGTAGGGGATCCCGGCACTGAAGCTTTCTTT
CAWSVGDPGTEAFF
>TRBJ2-5|TRBV5-1|TRBD1|once
TGCGCCAGCAGCTTGGGGACAGGGGGCACAGAGACCCAGTACTTC
CASSLGTGGTETQYF
>TRBJ1-2|TRBV6-5|TRBD1|.
TGTGCCAGCAGCGCGACAGGGGACTATGGCTACACCTTC
CASSATGDYGYTF
>TRBJ2-1|TRBV5-6|TRBD1|once
TGTGCCAGCAGCCCGGGACAGGGGAGATACAATGAGCAGTTCTTC
CASSPGQGRYNEQFF
>TRBJ2-1|TRBV28|.|.
TGTGCCAGCATCTCCCTCATCCCCGGGGATAATGAGCAGTTCTTC
CASISLIPGDNEQFF
>TRBJ1-5|TRBV6-2/TRBV6-3|.|.
TGTGCCAGCAGTTACTCCCCCCACGCAGGCAATCAGCCCCAGCATTTT
CASSYSPHAGNQPQHF
>TRBJ1-5|TRBV7-2|TRBD1|.
TGTGCCAGCAGTCAGCGGACAGGTAGTTTAGAGCCCCAGCATTTT
CASSQRTGSLEPQHF
>TRBJ2-1|TRBV5-4|TRBD2|.
TGTGCCAGCAGCTTGGGCCTCAGCGGGAGCTCCTACAATGAGCAGTTCTTC
CASSLGLSGSSYNEQFF
>TRBJ2-5|TRBV28|TRBD1|few
TGTGCCAGCAGTACACCGGACAGGGTCAAAGCCCAGTACTTC
CASSTPDRVKAQYF
>TRBJ1-1|TRBV14|.|.
TGTGCCAGCAGCCAAGATTACGGGTGGACTGAAGCTTTCTTT
CASSQDYGWTEAFF